This TCR beta chain was obtained from a study of blood T cell repertoires in COVID-19. In the study overall: Samples representing acute and convalescent COVID-19 were sourced from the United States, Italy and Spain. T cells, B-cell-depleted T cells, or PBMCs supplied cDNA or gDNA.

In the original workflow: It was from reference gene primer amplification that nucleated cell counts were estimated. Method: immunoSEQ multiplex PCR; TCRdb's copy keeps in-frame clones and lacks some. The D gene and trimming were derived from the DNA, and the V and J assignments and clone size from that table. The data show roughly 50,000 clones, with 65% to 90% seen just once and 2.5% to 3% held by the top ten. Germline V gene data show CDR1 as SGHRS and CDR2 as YFSETQ. The CDR3 length is 16 residues. V lost 4 bases to trimming and J lost 0 bases, with 17 bases between them. Sequenced material: peripheral blood. The source of this sequence is a woman older than 75 with acute or convalescent COVID-19. The chain recombines TRBV5-1 with TRBJ2-7, with TRBD1 as a possible D gene (5 bases). In DNA form, the CDR3 reads TGCGCCAGCAGCCCCGGACAAGGGGTAAGCTCCTACGAGCAGTACTTC. Its protein is CASSPGQGVSSYEQYF.